A selection of T cell receptor beta chains follows, all from one sample in a study of blood T cell repertoires in COVID-19. Assay: immunoSEQ multiplex PCR; the TCRdb copy retains only in-frame clones and omits some. Of about 57,000 clones detected, 82% appear once; the ten largest clones hold around 8.2%. Sequenced sample: peripheral blood. These receptors were taken from a woman aged 80 or older with acute or convalescent COVID-19. Both conserved end residues are part of each CDR3. A D gene is named only where the DNA matches it firmly. The size of a clone is reported for some rows only, either as once, few or many, or as a class for expanded clones.

V gene: TRBV3-1/TRBV3-2
clone size: once
D gene: TRBD1
J gene: TRBJ2-3
CDR3 protein: CASSKQGAGTDTQYF
CDR3 DNA: TGTGCCAGCAGCAAGCAGGGGGCGGGCACAGATACGCAGTATTTT

V gene: TRBV18
clone size: once
D gene: TRBD1
J gene: TRBJ1-3
CDR3 protein: CASSRDSSGNTIYF
CDR3 DNA: TGTGCCAGCTCACGGGACAGCTCTGGAAACACCATATATTTT

V gene: TRBV6-5
clone size: NA
D gene: TRBD1
J gene: TRBJ1-1
CDR3 protein: CASSYGDRANTEAFF
CDR3 DNA: TGTGCCAGCAGTTACGGTGACAGGGCGAACACTGAAGCTTTCTTT

V gene: TRBV12-3/TRBV12-4
clone size: NA
D gene: NA
J gene: TRBJ1-6
CDR3 protein: CASSAGRRSPLHF
CDR3 DNA: TGTGCCAGCAGTGCGGGTCGTCGGTCACCCCTCCACTTT

V gene: TRBV11-3
clone size: NA
D gene: TRBD2
J gene: TRBJ2-2
CDR3 protein: CASSAGGPQTGELFF
CDR3 DNA: TGTGCCAGCAGCGCGGGGGGGCCGCAGACCGGGGAGCTGTTTTTT

V gene: TRBV6-6
clone size: NA
D gene: NA
J gene: TRBJ2-3
CDR3 protein: CASEEGLLTDTQYF
CDR3 DNA: TGTGCCAGCGAAGAGGGCCTCCTCACAGATACGCAGTATTTT

V gene: TRBV3-1/TRBV3-2
clone size: NA
D gene: TRBD2
J gene: TRBJ2-1
CDR3 protein: CASSQQARSGRSSYNEQFF
CDR3 DNA: TGTGCCAGCAGCCAACAGGCCAGGAGCGGGAGAAGCTCCTACAATGAGCAGTTCTTC

V gene: TRBV5-5
clone size: NA
D gene: TRBD2
J gene: TRBJ2-7
CDR3 protein: CASSLGALAGGPYEQYF
CDR3 DNA: TGTGCCAGCAGCTTGGGCGCTCTAGCGGGAGGGCCTTACGAGCAGTACTTC

V gene: TRBV27
clone size: NA
D gene: TRBD2
J gene: TRBJ2-1
CDR3 protein: CASRKGGPGGLAGYNEQFF
CDR3 DNA: TGTGCCAGTCGGAAGGGGGGGCCTGGAGGACTAGCGGGCTACAATGAGCAGTTCTTC

V gene: TRBV9
clone size: few
D gene: TRBD1
J gene: TRBJ2-7
CDR3 protein: CASSVGGTGLQYEQYF
CDR3 DNA: TGTGCCAGCAGCGTTGGCGGGACAGGGTTACAATACGAGCAGTACTTC

V gene: TRBV5-4
clone size: NA
D gene: NA
J gene: TRBJ2-6
CDR3 protein: CASSLETGANVLTF
CDR3 DNA: TGTGCCAGCAGCTTAGAGACTGGGGCCAACGTCCTGACTTTC

V gene: TRBV19
clone size: NA
D gene: NA
J gene: TRBJ1-5
CDR3 protein: CASTRGVGGNQPQHF
CDR3 DNA: TGTGCCAGTACCCGGGGGGTAGGCGGCAATCAGCCCCAGCATTTT

V gene: TRBV2
clone size: NA
D gene: TRBD2
J gene: TRBJ2-3
CDR3 protein: CASSVGGVSTDTQYF
CDR3 DNA: TGTGCCAGCAGTGTCGGGGGGGTCAGTACAGATACGCAGTATTTT

V gene: TRBV28
clone size: NA
D gene: NA
J gene: TRBJ1-4
CDR3 protein: CASTPGGESREKLFF
CDR3 DNA: TGTGCCAGCACCCCTGGGGGGGAGAGTCGAGAAAAACTGTTTTTT

V gene: TRBV6-5
clone size: NA
D gene: NA
J gene: TRBJ1-4
CDR3 protein: CASRRTANEKLFF
CDR3 DNA: TGTGCCAGCAGACGGACAGCTAATGAAAAACTGTTTTTT

V gene: TRBV5-6
clone size: NA
D gene: TRBD1
J gene: TRBJ2-7
CDR3 protein: CASSKGQSPYEQYF
CDR3 DNA: TGTGCCAGCAGCAAGGGACAGTCCCCCTACGAGCAGTACTTC

V gene: TRBV20-1
clone size: NA
D gene: TRBD2
J gene: TRBJ2-3
CDR3 protein: CSASQTSGGVTQYF
CDR3 DNA: TGCAGTGCTAGTCAGACTAGCGGGGGGGTTACGCAGTATTTT

V gene: TRBV6-6
clone size: NA
D gene: NA
J gene: TRBJ2-2
CDR3 protein: CASTAADKGTGELFF
CDR3 DNA: TGTGCCAGCACGGCTGCGGACAAGGGGACCGGGGAGCTGTTTTTT

V gene: TRBV30
clone size: once
D gene: NA
J gene: TRBJ2-5
CDR3 protein: CAWSPSMTSPLIYF
CDR3 DNA: TGTGCCTGGAGTCCCAGCATGACTAGTCCCCTTATCTACTTC

V gene: TRBV21-1
clone size: NA
D gene: NA
J gene: TRBJ2-1
CDR3 protein: CASCRRGIKPSNEQFF
CDR3 DNA: TGTGCCAGCTGTCGAAGGGGGATTAAACCTTCCAATGAGCAGTTCTTC

V gene: TRBV23-1
clone size: NA
D gene: NA
J gene: TRBJ2-3
CDR3 protein: CASSQPRSRRWSTDTQYF
CDR3 DNA: TGCGCCAGCAGTCAACCGAGGTCCCGGAGATGGAGCACAGATACGCAGTATTTT

V gene: TRBV14
clone size: NA
D gene: TRBD1
J gene: TRBJ1-1
CDR3 protein: CASSPLRGGPSNTEAFF
CDR3 DNA: TGTGCCAGCAGTCCATTACGAGGGGGCCCGTCGAACACTGAAGCTTTCTTT

V gene: TRBV30
clone size: NA
D gene: NA
J gene: TRBJ2-7
CDR3 protein: CAWSLGAATSYEQYF
CDR3 DNA: TGTGCCTGGAGTTTAGGAGCGGCTACCTCCTACGAGCAGTACTTC

V gene: TRBV5-1
clone size: NA
D gene: NA
J gene: TRBJ2-1
CDR3 protein: CASSKEDSLYNEQFF
CDR3 DNA: TGCGCCAGCAGCAAAGAGGACAGCCTCTACAATGAGCAGTTCTTC

V gene: TRBV10-1
clone size: NA
D gene: TRBD2
J gene: TRBJ2-5
CDR3 protein: CASSSGGQETQYF
CDR3 DNA: TGCGCCAGTTCAAGCGGGGGCCAAGAGACCCAGTACTTC

V gene: TRBV19
clone size: once
D gene: NA
J gene: TRBJ1-1
CDR3 protein: CASSIVPRNTEAFF
CDR3 DNA: TGTGCCAGTAGTATAGTTCCGAGAAACACTGAAGCTTTCTTT

V gene: TRBV3-1/TRBV3-2
clone size: NA
D gene: TRBD1
J gene: TRBJ2-2
CDR3 protein: CASSRDSRSLGELFF
CDR3 DNA: TGTGCCAGCAGCAGGGACAGCCGGTCCCTCGGGGAGCTGTTTTTT

V gene: TRBV20-1
clone size: NA
D gene: NA
J gene: TRBJ2-7
CDR3 protein: CSASSGPGEQYF
CDR3 DNA: TGCAGTGCTAGTTCGGGTCCAGGGGAGCAGTACTTC

V gene: TRBV19
clone size: few
D gene: NA
J gene: TRBJ1-1
CDR3 protein: CASNPTAGSATEAFF
CDR3 DNA: TGTGCCAGTAACCCAACAGCGGGGTCGGCCACTGAAGCTTTCTTT

V gene: TRBV15
clone size: NA
D gene: TRBD2
J gene: TRBJ2-5
CDR3 protein: CATSRERGGRETQYF
CDR3 DNA: TGTGCCACCAGCAGGGAGCGGGGGGGCCGAGAGACCCAGTACTTC

V gene: TRBV27
clone size: NA
D gene: TRBD1
J gene: TRBJ2-2
CDR3 protein: CASSKGQGYTGELFF
CDR3 DNA: TGTGCCAGCAGTAAGGGACAGGGTTATACCGGGGAGCTGTTTTTT

V gene: TRBV5-1
clone size: NA
D gene: TRBD1
J gene: TRBJ2-7
CDR3 protein: CASGETGGSNEQYF
CDR3 DNA: TGCGCCAGCGGGGAGACAGGGGGCTCCAACGAGCAGTACTTC

V gene: TRBV12-5
clone size: few
D gene: NA
J gene: TRBJ2-2
CDR3 protein: CASGYLGRTGELFF
CDR3 DNA: TGTGCTAGTGGTTACCTAGGTCGGACCGGGGAGCTGTTTTTT

V gene: TRBV19
clone size: few
D gene: NA
J gene: TRBJ2-3
CDR3 protein: CASRRGSSQDTQYF
CDR3 DNA: TGTGCCAGTAGAAGGGGGAGCTCCCAGGATACGCAGTATTTT

V gene: TRBV12-3/TRBV12-4
clone size: NA
D gene: NA
J gene: TRBJ2-1
CDR3 protein: CASRDSTSDEQFF
CDR3 DNA: TGTGCCAGCAGAGATTCGACTAGTGATGAGCAGTTCTTC

V gene: TRBV14
clone size: once
D gene: TRBD2
J gene: TRBJ2-1
CDR3 protein: CASSQDRRGSGDEQFF
CDR3 DNA: TGTGCCAGCAGCCAAGATCGGCGCGGGAGTGGGGATGAGCAGTTCTTC

V gene: TRBV5-4
clone size: NA
D gene: TRBD2
J gene: TRBJ2-3
CDR3 protein: CASKTSGGPTDTQYF
CDR3 DNA: TGTGCCAGCAAGACTAGCGGGGGACCCACAGATACGCAGTATTTT

V gene: TRBV10-3
clone size: few
D gene: NA
J gene: TRBJ2-1
CDR3 protein: CAISEGGVVYNEQFF
CDR3 DNA: TGTGCCATCAGTGAAGGGGGAGTTGTCTACAATGAGCAGTTCTTC

V gene: TRBV11-2
clone size: NA
D gene: NA
J gene: TRBJ2-7
CDR3 protein: CASSREPYEQYF
CDR3 DNA: TGTGCCAGCAGCCGTGAGCCATACGAGCAGTACTTC

V gene: TRBV24-1
clone size: NA
D gene: NA
J gene: TRBJ1-5
CDR3 protein: CATLKGVNQPQHF
CDR3 DNA: TGTGCCACCCTAAAAGGGGTCAATCAGCCCCAGCATTTT

V gene: TRBV5-1
clone size: NA
D gene: NA
J gene: TRBJ1-6
CDR3 protein: CASSSGAVINSPLHF
CDR3 DNA: TGCGCCAGCAGCTCAGGGGCTGTTATTAATTCACCCCTCCACTTT

V gene: TRBV9
clone size: NA
D gene: NA
J gene: TRBJ2-1
CDR3 protein: CASSVDQYYYNEQFF
CDR3 DNA: TGTGCCAGCAGCGTAGATCAGTACTACTACAATGAGCAGTTCTTC